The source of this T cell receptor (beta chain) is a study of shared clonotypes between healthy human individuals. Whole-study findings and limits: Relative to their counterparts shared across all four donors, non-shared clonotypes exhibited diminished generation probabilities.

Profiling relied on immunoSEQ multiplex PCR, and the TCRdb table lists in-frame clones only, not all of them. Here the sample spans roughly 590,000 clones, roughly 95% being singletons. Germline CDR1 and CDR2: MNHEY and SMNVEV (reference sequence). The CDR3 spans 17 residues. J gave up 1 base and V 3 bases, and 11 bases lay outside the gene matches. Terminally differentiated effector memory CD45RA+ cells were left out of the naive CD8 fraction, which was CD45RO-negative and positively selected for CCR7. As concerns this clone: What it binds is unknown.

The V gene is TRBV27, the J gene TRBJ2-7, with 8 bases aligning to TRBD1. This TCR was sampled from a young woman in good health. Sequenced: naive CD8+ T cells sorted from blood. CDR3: CASSLGYAGGPSYEQYF. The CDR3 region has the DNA TGTGCCAGCAGTTTGGGATACGCAGGGGGCCCATCCTACGAGCAGTACTTC.